This passage covers 25 T cell receptor beta chains from one sample sequenced in a study of shared clonotypes between healthy human individuals. Some clones are missing from TCRdb's copy, which holds only in-frame ones; the method was immunoSEQ multiplex PCR. The sample records roughly 400,000 clones, about 96% being singletons. The sequencing sample was made of memory CD8+ T cells sorted from blood. Described subset: CD45RO+ cells pooled with CCR7-negative TemRA cells. The receptors here all came from a young man in good health.

About this clone: The same CDR3 can be traced to other DNA sequences in this sample. The chain joins TRBV18 to TRBJ2-5; TRBD1 might be the D (5 bases). The ends were cut back, 3 bases at V and 1 base at J, with 9 bases in the middle. Germline values: CDR1 KGHSH, CDR2 LQKENI. The CDR3 contains 14 residues. The chain's CDR3 is CASSPRAVQETQYF. DNA of the CDR3: TGTGCCAGCTCACCCAGGGCCGTCCAAGAGACCCAGTACTTC. Looking up the rest from reference TRBV18 and TRBJ2-5 gives the full variable domain: NAGVMQNPRHLVRRRGQEARLRCSPMKGHSHVYWYRQLPEEGLKFMVYLQKENIIDESGMPKERFSAEFPKEGPSILRIQQVVRGDSAAYFCASSPRAVQETQYFGPGTRLLVL.

This chain links TRBV9 with TRBJ1-4, with unresolved D. Trimming shortened V by 1 base and J by 8 bases, and 15 bases separated the two germline ends. The CDR3 covers 15 residues. Germline values: CDR1 SGDLS, CDR2 YYNGEE. In DNA form, the CDR3 reads TGTGCCAGCAGCGTATCTCCTCTTTCGTCGGAAAAACTGTTTTTT. Its translation: CASSVSPLSSEKLFF.

The chain has TRBV5-1 and TRBJ2-3; D may be TRBD1 (6 bases). Trimming took 3 bases from V and 1 from J, leaving 9 bases between them. Germline V gives CDR1 SGHRS, CDR2 YFSETQ. The CDR3 totals 14 residues. CDR3 sequence reads: CASSYRQGTDTQYF. DNA for the CDR3: TGCGCCAGCAGCTACCGACAGGGCACAGATACGCAGTATTTT. Using reference TRBV5-1 and TRBJ2-3 for the parts outside the CDR3, the full variable domain is KAGVTQTPRYLIKTRGQQVTLSCSPISGHRSVSWYQQTPGQGLQFLFEYFSETQRNKGNFPGRFSGRQFSNSRSEMNVSTLELGDSALYLCASSYRQGTDTQYFGPGTRLTVL.

The chain has TRBV6-1 and TRBJ2-5, with D tentatively TRBD2 (6 bases). The length of the CDR3 is 13 residues. Trimming shortened V by 8 bases and J by 2 bases, and 12 bases separated the two germline ends. Germline CDR1 is MNHNS and CDR2 is SASEGT. In nucleotides, the CDR3 is TGTGCCAGCTGTCGGAGGGCACAAGAGACCCAGTACTTC. The encoded protein is CASCRRAQETQYF.

J is TRBJ2-1 and V is TRBV5-4; 7 bases map to TRBD1. V was clipped by 4 bases and J by 6 bases; unmatched bases: 13. Germline V gene data show CDR1 as SGHNT and CDR2 as YYREEE (reference sequence). This CDR3 spans 16 amino acids. The CDR3: CASSQPKPGQFNEQFF. The CDR3 coding sequence is TGTGCCAGCAGCCAGCCCAAACCGGGACAGTTCAATGAGCAGTTCTTC.

The chain uses TRBV28 and TRBJ1-4; 8 bases fit TRBD1. The germline V gene encodes CDR1 MDHEN and CDR2 SYDVKM. The CDR3 loop spans 16 amino acids. Trimming at V came to 3 bases and at J to 4 bases, leaving 7 bases not matched to a gene. The CDR3 loop is CASSFGQGSSNEKLFF. The CDR3 bases are TGTGCCAGCAGTTTCGGACAGGGCTCAAGTAATGAAAAACTGTTTTTT.

The rearrangement joins TRBV5-1 to TRBJ2-1; D uncertain. This CDR3 has 12 residues. V lost 1 base, J lost 9 bases, and 8 bases lay in between. CDR1 and CDR2 from the germline V gene are SGHRS and YFSETQ. The chain's CDR3 is CASSLTNREQFF. CDR3 in DNA: TGCGCCAGCAGCTTGACAAACCGTGAGCAGTTCTTC.

The chain carries TRBV4-1 and TRBJ2-5; D is undetermined. Germline V gene data show CDR1 as MGHRA and CDR2 as YSYEKL. Between the trimmed V and J ends, which lost 3 bases and 2 bases, there was a span of 13 bases. The length of the CDR3 is 15 residues. CDR3 residues: CASSHSSPDQETQYF. Written as DNA, the CDR3 is TGCGCCAGCAGCCATAGCAGTCCAGATCAAGAGACCCAGTACTTC.

About this clone: The same CDR3 arises from other DNA sequences in this sample as well. The CDR3 DNA reads as TGTGCCAGCAGCTTAGCAGGACTAGGTTCCTACGAGCAGTACTTC. Encoded protein: CASSLAGLGSYEQYF. The chain recombines TRBV7-2 with TRBJ2-7, with 7 nucleotides matching TRBD2. Germline V lookup: CDR1 SGHTA, CDR2 FQGNSA. The CDR3 covers 15 residues. With 0 bases clipped from V and 1 base from J, the junction kept 3 bases outside the gene matches.

The gene calls are TRBV30 and TRBJ2-3; no reliable D call. Trimming stripped 7 bases from V and 1 base from J, with 6 bases between. The germline V gene encodes CDR1 GTSNPN and CDR2 SVGIG (reference sequence). CDR3 length: 11 residues. CDR3 amino acids: CASGRTDTQYF. In nucleotides, the CDR3 is TGTGCCTCCGGGCGCACAGATACGCAGTATTTT.

This chain joins TRBV5-5 and TRBJ1-1; possible D gene TRBD1, 5 bases. Trimming removed 5 bases from V and 7 bases from J, with 18 bases in between. CDR1 SGHKS and CDR2 YYEKEE come from the germline V gene (reference sequence). This CDR3 comprises 14 residues. In nucleotides, the CDR3 is TGTGCCAGCAGTCTATACAGGCCCTATATTGAAGCTTTCTTT. As protein: CASSLYRPYIEAFF.

The gene calls are TRBV5-1 and TRBJ2-3; D is possibly TRBD2 (5 bases). The CDR3 loop spans 13 amino acids. Per the germline V gene, CDR1 is SGHRS and CDR2 is YFSETQ. V lost 0 bases to trimming and J lost 9 bases, with 11 bases between them. As DNA, the CDR3 is TGCGCCAGCAGCTTGGGAGCGGAAGGGACGCAGTATTTT. It encodes CASSLGAEGTQYF.

V gene TRBV2 combines with J gene TRBJ1-3; possible D gene TRBD1, 5 bases. V was clipped by 3 bases and J by 9 bases, with 15 bases between them. Germline lookup yields CDR1 SNHLY and CDR2 FYNNEI. The CDR3 has 14 residues. The CDR3 DNA reads as TGTGCCAGCAGTGATCCCCCCGGGACGGGCACCATATATTTT. It yields the protein CASSDPPGTGTIYF.

The chain employs TRBV18 and TRBJ2-5; D uncertain. Germline V lookup: CDR1 KGHSH, CDR2 LQKENI. The CDR3 contains 13 residues. V was cut by 3 bases and J by 2 bases, with 7 bases left in between. This chain's CDR3 is CASSPSIQETQYF. The CDR3 DNA reads as TGTGCCAGCTCACCGAGCATTCAAGAGACCCAGTACTTC.

The rearrangement links TRBV28 to TRBJ1-6; no definite D call. This CDR3 is 12 amino acids long. The germline V and J ends were trimmed by 3 bases and 11 bases, with 8 bases remaining between them. CDR1 is MDHEN, CDR2 SYDVKM, per germline. The DNA for the CDR3 is TGTGCCAGCAGTTTCCCTCCCACACCCCTCCACTTT. Protein product: CASSFPPTPLHF.

This sequence joins TRBV7-9 and TRBJ2-1, with a weak D call TRBD2 (5 bases). Deletions cut 0 bases from V and 4 bases from J, with 10 bases between. The CDR3 has 15 amino acids. CDR1 and CDR2 (germline): SEHNR, FQNEAQ (reference sequence). CDR3 sequence: CASSLAGERYNEQFF. The CDR3 region has the DNA TGTGCCAGCAGCTTAGCGGGAGAGCGTTACAATGAGCAGTTCTTC. Filled out from reference TRBV7-9 and TRBJ2-1, the complete variable domain reads DTGVSQNPRHKITKRGQNVTFRCDPISEHNRLYWYRQTLGQGPEFLTYFQNEAQLEKSRLLSDRFSAERPKGSFSTLEIQRTEQGDSAMYLCASSLAGERYNEQFFGPGTRLTVL.

The chain carries TRBV5-1 and TRBJ2-7; TRBD1 agrees at 7 bases. This CDR3 is 14 amino acids long. V shed 2 bases, J shed 5 bases, and the junction held 7 bases outside the gene matches. Germline V gives CDR1 SGHRS, CDR2 YFSETQ. The CDR3 region has the DNA TGCGCCAGCAGCTTTCAAAGGGGGCCCCACGAGCAGTACTTC. Translation gives CASSFQRGPHEQYF.

The V and J genes are TRBV28 and TRBJ1-5; 9 nucleotides match TRBD1. The CDR3 sequence is 14 residues long. Germline CDR1 reads MDHEN; CDR2 reads SYDVKM. The V gene end was trimmed by 5 bases and the J gene end by 6 bases; junction bases not matched to a gene: 5. CDR3 bases: TGTGCCAGCAGTCTGGGACAGGGTTTTCAGCCCCAGCATTTT. Protein product: CASSLGQGFQPQHF.

The V call is TRBV23-1, the J call TRBJ2-7, with 8 bases lining up with TRBD1. TRBV23-1 is assigned to the ORF class and has an uncertain function. Trimming took 0 bases from V and 4 from J; bases not matched to a gene: 23. The CDR3 contains 21 residues. The CDR3 loop is CASSQSGTGTGGLVTRYEQYF. CDR3 nucleotide sequence: TGCGCCAGCAGTCAATCGGGCACCGGGACAGGCGGTCTTGTGACCAGGTACGAGCAGTACTTC.

The chain employs TRBV18 and TRBJ2-3; tentatively, D is TRBD1 (6 bases). CDR1 is KGHSH and CDR2 is LQKENI in the germline V gene. V lost 1 base to trimming and J lost 2 bases, with 10 bases between them. The CDR3 is made up of 15 amino acids. The CDR3 DNA follows: TGTGCCAGCTCACCACGGGGGCGTCACACAGATACGCAGTATTTT. This encodes CASSPRGRHTDTQYF.

The chain joins TRBV11-1 to TRBJ2-7; a weak D match, TRBD2 (7 bases). Trimming shortened V by 1 base and J by 6 bases, and 22 bases separated the two germline ends. Germline V lookup: CDR1 SGHAT, CDR2 FQDESV (reference sequence). The CDR3 length is 17 residues. CDR3 sequence: CASSLGPSSARGGEQYF. The CDR3, as DNA: TGTGCCAGCAGCTTAGGGCCCTCGTCAGCGAGGGGGGGCGAGCAGTACTTC.

The chain carries TRBV10-3 and TRBJ1-1; D might be TRBD1 (5 bases). V shed 5 bases and J shed 3 bases, with 7 bases lying between them. The V gene's germline CDR1 is ENHRY and CDR2 SYGVKD. CDR3 length: 12 amino acids. The CDR3 protein is CAISSRDTEAFF. The CDR3 DNA is TGTGCCATCAGTAGCAGGGACACTGAAGCTTTCTTT.

The chain's CDR3 is CASSPGGAGDEQFF. CDR3 in DNA: TGTGCCAGCAGCCCAGGGGGAGCGGGAGATGAGCAGTTCTTC. V and J are TRBV7-3 and TRBJ2-1, with TRBD2 as a possible D gene (8 bases). Per germline, CDR1 SGHTA and CDR2 FQGTGA. The CDR3 covers 14 residues. V lost 5 bases and J lost 8, with 16 bases in between.

This clone appeared a single time. The chain links TRBV30 to TRBJ1-3; D possibly corresponds to TRBD1 (6 bases). This CDR3 is 14 amino acids long. CDR1 is GTSNPN and CDR2 is SVGIG in the germline V gene (reference sequence). The V gene lost 0 bases and the J gene lost 4 bases, with 10 bases spanning the gap. The CDR3 sequence is CAWSVGGPGNTIYF. The CDR3 DNA reads TGTGCCTGGAGTGTAGGGGGGCCCGGAAACACCATATATTTT.

The rearrangement uses TRBV19 and TRBJ2-5; 9 nucleotides match TRBD2. Per the germline V gene, CDR1 is LNHDA and CDR2 is SQIVND (reference sequence). CDR3 length equals 17 residues. V was clipped by 3 bases and J by 2 bases; unmatched bases: 10. This CDR3 is CASSIRASGTHQETQYF. Here the CDR3 DNA reads TGTGCCAGTAGTATCCGGGCTAGCGGGACACATCAAGAGACCCAGTACTTC.